A few counts support the clone carrying this TCR beta chain. Its antigen is undetermined. The ends were cut back, 9 bases at V and 4 bases at J, with 10 bases in the middle. The CDR3 has 12 residues. Germline V gene lookup returns CDR1 LNHDA and CDR2 SQIVND (reference sequence). The sample belongs to a study of response to subunit inactivated influenza vaccine. Findings of the study overall: Seasonal influenza vaccination, on each occasion, was suggested by the authors to recruit few new T cells.

TCRdb ran MiXCR on the RT-PCR reads and lists one entry per CDR3 protein. This sample has over 800,000 distinct CDR3 sequences, with approximately 21% found just once. V usage is TRBV19 and J usage is TRBJ2-1; D is possibly TRBD2 (5 bases). This TCR was sampled from a man aged 45-60 years who received an inactivated influenza vaccine. The starting material was PBMCs from blood, obtained 5 days after vaccination. In DNA form, the CDR3 reads TGTGCCAGCGGACTTACATACAATGAGCAGTTCTTC. It specifies CASGLTYNEQFF. The variable domain in full, with the rest retrieved from reference TRBV19 and TRBJ2-1, is DGGITQSPKYLFRKEGQNVTLSCEQNLNHDAMYWYRQDPGQGLRLIYYSQIVNDFQKGDIAEGYSVSREKKESFPLTVTSAQKNPTAFYLCASGLTYNEQFFGPGTRLTVL.